The 19 T cell receptor beta chains below come from one sample, sequenced in a study of graft-versus-host responses after intestinal transplantation. Assay: immunoSEQ multiplex PCR; the TCRdb copy retains only in-frame clones and omits some. Of about 120,000 clones listed, 90% to 95% are singletons. No cognate antigen is known for these TCRs. The starting material was unstimulated CD4+ T cells sorted from spleen or lymph node cells, obtained before intestinal transplant. All receptors derive from a human donor who received an intestinal transplant.

This clone was detected once. The chain combines TRBV21-1 with TRBJ1-4. TRBV21-1 is a pseudogene segment. The CDR3 spans 14 residues. The CDR3 is CASSRGPINEKLFF. The DNA of the CDR3 is TGTGCCAGCAGCCGGGGACCGATTAATGAAAAACTGTTTTTT.

The chain combines TRBV6-1 with TRBJ1-5; D perhaps matches TRBD1 (6 bases). This CDR3 has 13 residues. The V end lost 7 bases, the J end lost 10 bases, and 17 bases lay between the germline ends. Looked up from germline, CDR1 is MNHNS and CDR2 is SASEGT. Written as DNA, the CDR3 is TGTGCCAGCACCCTGACTACAGGGAATCCCCAGCATTTT. Its translation is CASTLTTGNPQHF.

The rearrangement joins TRBV6-5 to TRBJ2-7; a weak D match, TRBD1 (5 bases). Trimming took 0 bases from V and 7 from J, leaving 19 bases between them. The CDR3 length is 16 residues. The germline V gene encodes CDR1 MNHEY and CDR2 SVGAGI. The CDR3 bases are TGTGCCAGCAGTTACTCAGCTAAAGGGGCGGTTGGGGAGCAGTACTTC. It is translated as CASSYSAKGAVGEQYF.

CDR3 coding DNA: TGTGCCAGCTCACCACCGGGAGGGATAATCGGGGAGCTGTTTTTT. This translates into CASSPPGGIIGELFF. This chain joins TRBV18 and TRBJ2-2; 7 nucleotides align to TRBD2. The V segment lost 0 bases and the J segment 7 bases; nucleotides outside the gene matches: 5. There are 15 residues in the CDR3. Germline CDR1 reads KGHSH; CDR2 reads LQKENI.

The chain carries TRBV5-4 and TRBJ1-1; D unclear. Trimming shortened V by 0 bases and J by 5 bases, and 8 bases separated the two germline ends. Germline loops: CDR1 SGHNT, CDR2 YYREEE (reference sequence). The CDR3 is made up of 13 amino acids. The CDR3 loop is CASSLVGETEAFF. The CDR3 bases are TGTGCCAGCAGCTTGGTCGGGGAAACTGAAGCTTTCTTT.

This rearrangement joins TRBV19 to TRBJ1-4, with a weak D call TRBD1 (5 bases). Per the germline V gene, CDR1 is LNHDA and CDR2 is SQIVND (reference sequence). V was cut by 2 bases and J by 11 bases, with 6 bases left in between. The CDR3 consists of 11 residues. The CDR3 nucleotides read TGTGCCAGTAGTATAAACAGGAAACTGTTTTTT. It is translated as CASSINRKLFF.

The chain joins TRBV6-1 to TRBJ2-5, with 7 bases aligning to TRBD2. Trimming cost V 11 bases and J 1 base; bases outside gene matches: 1. Germline V lookup: CDR1 MNHNS, CDR2 SASEGT. This CDR3 has 11 residues. CDR3 coding DNA: TGTGCCCTAGCGGCCCAAGAGACCCAGTACTTC. It specifies CALAAQETQYF.

The chain carries TRBV27 and TRBJ2-2; TRBD2 agrees at 8 bases. The J segment lost 1 base and the V segment lost 6 bases, leaving 7 bases of the junction unmatched. Germline V CDR1 and CDR2: MNHEY, SMNVEV (reference sequence). This CDR3 spans 16 amino acids. The CDR3, as DNA: TGTGCCAGCAGCCGTAAGACTAGCGTGAACACCGGGGAGCTGTTTTTT. It codes for CASSRKTSVNTGELFF.

CDR3 amino acids: CASSPRENSPLHF. CDR3 sequence (DNA): TGTGCCAGCAGCCCCAGGGAAAATTCACCCCTCCACTTT. This rearrangement joins TRBV14 to TRBJ1-6; D is possibly TRBD1 (5 bases). CDR1 is SGHDN, CDR2 FVKESK, per germline. CDR3 size: 13 residues. V dropped 4 bases and J dropped 7 bases, with 8 bases sitting between them.

This chain joins TRBV5-6 and TRBJ2-5; no firm D call. Germline values: CDR1 SGHDT, CDR2 YYEEEE. V lost 2 bases and J lost 1, with 9 bases in between. The CDR3 has 14 amino acids. The CDR3 DNA reads TGTGCCAGCAGCTTAAGATTGGTCCAAGAGACCCAGTACTTC. Translated, it gives CASSLRLVQETQYF.

The J gene is TRBJ1-1, the V gene TRBV7-9; the match to TRBD1 covers 8 bases. The CDR3 length is 14 residues. The ends lost 5 bases at V and 5 bases at J; junction bases unmatched: 7. CDR1 and CDR2 from the germline V gene are SEHNR and FQNEAQ (reference sequence). The CDR3 DNA follows: TGTGCCAGCAGCATAAGACAGGGGAGGACTGAAGCTTTCTTT. It yields the protein CASSIRQGRTEAFF.

This chain links TRBV30 with TRBJ1-1; D is unresolved. Germline loops: CDR1 GTSNPN, CDR2 SVGIG (reference sequence). V shed 4 bases and J shed 0 bases, with 9 bases lying between them. CDR3 length: 13 amino acids. CDR3 sequence: CAWNRGLNTEAFF. The CDR3 nucleotides are TGTGCCTGGAACCGCGGGTTGAACACTGAAGCTTTCTTT.

The chain joins TRBV5-1 to TRBJ2-3, with TRBD2 identical over 7 bases. This CDR3 comprises 16 residues. J lost 4 bases, V lost 0 bases, and 8 bases had no gene match. Per germline, CDR1 SGHRS and CDR2 YFSETQ. CDR3 amino acids: CASSLARSGTSDTQYF. The DNA of the CDR3 is TGCGCCAGCAGCTTGGCCAGAAGCGGGACCTCAGATACGCAGTATTTT.

The V gene is TRBV28, the J gene TRBJ1-1, with D unresolved. Germline V gene data show CDR1 as MDHEN and CDR2 as SYDVKM. The CDR3 sequence is 16 residues long. Trimming shortened V by 6 bases and J by 4 bases, and 21 bases separated the two germline ends. The CDR3 DNA follows: TGTGCCAGCAGACTGCAGTCCGGACCGCCGAGCACTGAAGCTTTCTTT. Amino acids: CASRLQSGPPSTEAFF.

This sequence joins TRBV10-3 and TRBJ1-5; D not resolved. Germline V gives CDR1 ENHRY, CDR2 SYGVKD. V was cut by 8 bases and J by 6 bases, with 17 bases left in between. This CDR3 has 14 amino acids. DNA of the CDR3: TGTGCCATCGCAGAAAGGGAATTGAGTCAGCCCCAGCATTTT. Its translation: CAIAERELSQPQHF.

The rearrangement joins TRBV7-3 to TRBJ2-3; TRBD1 might be the D (6 bases). Germline CDR1 reads SGHTA; CDR2 reads FQGTGA. V lost 0 bases and J lost 0, with 10 bases in between. The CDR3 is made up of 16 amino acids. CDR3: CASSLTRTASTDTQYF. In DNA form, the CDR3 reads TGTGCCAGCAGCTTAACCCGGACAGCTAGCACAGATACGCAGTATTTT.

The chain couples TRBV6-1 to TRBJ1-2; D is possibly TRBD1 (5 bases). CDR3 length: 12 amino acids. Germline CDR1 MNHNS, CDR2 SASEGT. V lost 5 bases, J lost 4 bases, and 8 bases lay in between. The CDR3 nucleotides read TGTGCCAGCAGTCCGACAGTCTATGGCTACACCTTC. The encoded protein is CASSPTVYGYTF.

This clone was counted once. The chain couples TRBV6-1 to TRBJ2-6; the D call may be TRBD1 or TRBD2 (6 bases each). Trimming stripped 11 bases from V and 2 bases from J, with 16 bases between. CDR1 and CDR2 from the germline V gene are MNHNS and SASEGT. The CDR3 extends over 15 amino acids. The CDR3 spells CAGTRRGAGANVLTF. In DNA, the CDR3 is TGTGCCGGCACCCGTAGGGGGGCTGGGGCCAACGTCCTGACTTTC.

The CDR3 coding sequence is TGTGCCAGCAGCTTGTTACAGGACATCCCTTTCTTT. This codes for CASSLLQDIPFF. This chain connects TRBV5-4 to TRBJ1-1; D perhaps matches TRBD1 (5 bases). CDR3 length equals 12 residues. Germline loops: CDR1 SGHNT, CDR2 YYREEE (reference sequence). Between the trimmed V and J ends, which lost 1 base and 12 bases, there was a span of 13 bases. The complete variable domain, with remaining parts taken from reference TRBV5-4 and TRBJ1-1, reads ETGVTQSPTHLIKTRGQQVTLRCSSQSGHNTVSWYQQALGQGPQFIFQYYREEENGRGNFPPRFSGLQFPNYSSELNVNALELDDSALYLCASSLLQDIPFFGQGTRLTVV.